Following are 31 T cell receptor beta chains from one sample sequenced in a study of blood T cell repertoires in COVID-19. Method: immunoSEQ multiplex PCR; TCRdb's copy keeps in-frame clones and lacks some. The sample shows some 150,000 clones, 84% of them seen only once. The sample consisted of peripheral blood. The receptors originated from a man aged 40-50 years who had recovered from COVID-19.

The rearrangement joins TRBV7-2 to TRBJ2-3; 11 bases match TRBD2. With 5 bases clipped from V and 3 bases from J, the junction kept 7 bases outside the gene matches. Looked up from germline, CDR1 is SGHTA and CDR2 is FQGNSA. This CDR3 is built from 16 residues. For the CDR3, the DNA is TGTGCCAGCAGCCGGCCGACTAGCGGGATTACAGATACGCAGTATTTT. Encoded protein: CASSRPTSGITDTQYF.

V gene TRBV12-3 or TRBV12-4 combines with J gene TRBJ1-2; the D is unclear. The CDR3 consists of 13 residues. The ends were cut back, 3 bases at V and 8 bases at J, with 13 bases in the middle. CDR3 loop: CASSFAEKNGYTF. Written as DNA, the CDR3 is TGTGCCAGCAGTTTTGCCGAGAAGAACGGCTACACCTTC.

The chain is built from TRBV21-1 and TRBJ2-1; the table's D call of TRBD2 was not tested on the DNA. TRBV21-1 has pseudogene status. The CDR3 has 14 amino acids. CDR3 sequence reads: CASSKGLNYNEQFF. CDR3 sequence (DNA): TGTGCCAGCAGCAAGGGACTAAACTACAATGAGCAGTTCTTC.

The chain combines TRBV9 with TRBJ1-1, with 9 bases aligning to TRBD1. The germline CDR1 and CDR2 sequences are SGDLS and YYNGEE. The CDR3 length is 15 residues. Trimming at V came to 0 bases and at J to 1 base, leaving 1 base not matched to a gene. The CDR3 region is CASSVEGQGNTEAFF. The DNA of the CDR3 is TGTGCCAGCAGCGTAGAGGGACAGGGGAACACTGAAGCTTTCTTT. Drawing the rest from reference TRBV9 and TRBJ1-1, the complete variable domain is DSGVTQTPKHLITATGQRVTLRCSPRSGDLSVYWYQQSLDQGLQFLIQYYNGEERAKGNILERFSAQQFPDLHSELNLSSLELGDSALYFCASSVEGQGNTEAFFGQGTRLTVV.

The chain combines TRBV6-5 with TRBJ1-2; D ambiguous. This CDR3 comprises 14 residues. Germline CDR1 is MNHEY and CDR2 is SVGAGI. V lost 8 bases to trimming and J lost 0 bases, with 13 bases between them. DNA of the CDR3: TGTGCCAGCTCGCGAACGGGAGCTAACTATGGCTACACCTTC. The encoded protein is CASSRTGANYGYTF.

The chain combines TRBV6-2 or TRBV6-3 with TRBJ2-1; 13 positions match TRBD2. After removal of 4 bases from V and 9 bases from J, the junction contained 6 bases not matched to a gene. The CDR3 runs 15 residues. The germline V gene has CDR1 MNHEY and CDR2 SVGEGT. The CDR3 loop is CASSSGTSGNGEQFF. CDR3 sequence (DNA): TGTGCCAGCAGTTCTGGGACTAGCGGGAATGGTGAGCAGTTCTTC.

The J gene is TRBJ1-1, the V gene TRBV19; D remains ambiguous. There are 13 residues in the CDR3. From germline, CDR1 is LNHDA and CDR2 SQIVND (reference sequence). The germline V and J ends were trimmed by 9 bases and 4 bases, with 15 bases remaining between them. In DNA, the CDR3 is TGTGCCAGCGATTCGAGGGTGCGCACTGAAGCTTTCTTT. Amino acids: CASDSRVRTEAFF.

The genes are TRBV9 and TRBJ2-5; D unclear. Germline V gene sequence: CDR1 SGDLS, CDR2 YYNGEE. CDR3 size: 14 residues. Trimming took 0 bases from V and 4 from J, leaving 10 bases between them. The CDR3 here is CASSVGLVGETQYF. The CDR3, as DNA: TGTGCCAGCAGCGTAGGGCTAGTGGGAGAGACCCAGTACTTC. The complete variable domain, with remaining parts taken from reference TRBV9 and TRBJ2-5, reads DSGVTQTPKHLITATGQRVTLRCSPRSGDLSVYWYQQSLDQGLQFLIQYYNGEERAKGNILERFSAQQFPDLHSELNLSSLELGDSALYFCASSVGLVGETQYFGPGTRLLVL.

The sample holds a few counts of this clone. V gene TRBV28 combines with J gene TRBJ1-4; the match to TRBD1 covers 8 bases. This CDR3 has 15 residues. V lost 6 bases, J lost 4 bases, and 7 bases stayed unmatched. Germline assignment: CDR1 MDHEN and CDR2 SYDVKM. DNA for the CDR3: TGTGCCAGCAGCGGCAGGGGGCTCGGTAATGAAAAACTGTTTTTT. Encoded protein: CASSGRGLGNEKLFF.

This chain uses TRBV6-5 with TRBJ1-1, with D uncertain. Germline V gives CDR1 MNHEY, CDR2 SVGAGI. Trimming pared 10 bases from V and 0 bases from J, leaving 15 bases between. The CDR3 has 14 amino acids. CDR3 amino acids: CATAQDTLNTEAFF. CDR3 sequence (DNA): TGTGCCACCGCCCAAGACACGTTGAACACTGAAGCTTTCTTT.

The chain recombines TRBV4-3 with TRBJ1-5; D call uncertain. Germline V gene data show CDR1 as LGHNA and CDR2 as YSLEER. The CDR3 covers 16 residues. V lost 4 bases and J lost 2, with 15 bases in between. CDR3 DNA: TGCGCCAGCAGCCCGCGGCGGGGATCTGGCAATCAGCCCCAGCATTTT. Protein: CASSPRRGSGNQPQHF.

CDR3 region: CASKPTGGFGEKLFF. DNA of the CDR3: TGTGCCAGCAAACCCACAGGGGGATTCGGTGAAAAACTGTTTTTT. The chain couples TRBV6-5 to TRBJ1-4; 8 positions match TRBD1. Germline V gene lookup returns CDR1 MNHEY and CDR2 SVGAGI. The CDR3 is made up of 15 amino acids. The trim removed 7 bases at V and 7 bases at J, leaving 11 bases unmatched.

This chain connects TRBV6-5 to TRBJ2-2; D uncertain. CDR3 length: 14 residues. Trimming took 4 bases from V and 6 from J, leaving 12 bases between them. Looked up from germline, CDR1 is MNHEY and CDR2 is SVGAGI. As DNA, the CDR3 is TGTGCCAGCAGTTCCTCTATGGTAGCCGGGGAGCTGTTTTTT. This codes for CASSSSMVAGELFF.

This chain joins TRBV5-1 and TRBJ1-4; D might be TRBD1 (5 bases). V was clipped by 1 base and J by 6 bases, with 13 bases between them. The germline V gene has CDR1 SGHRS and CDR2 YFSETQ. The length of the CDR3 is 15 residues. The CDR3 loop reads CASSLMGGTYEKLFF. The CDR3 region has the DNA TGCGCCAGCAGCTTGATGGGGGGGACCTATGAAAAACTGTTTTTT.

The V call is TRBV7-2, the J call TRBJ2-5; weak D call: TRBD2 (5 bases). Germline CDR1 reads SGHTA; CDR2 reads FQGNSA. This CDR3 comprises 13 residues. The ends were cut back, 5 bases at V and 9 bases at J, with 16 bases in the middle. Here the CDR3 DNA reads TGTGCCAGCAGCCCAACAATCGGGGTGGCCCAGTACTTC. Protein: CASSPTIGVAQYF.

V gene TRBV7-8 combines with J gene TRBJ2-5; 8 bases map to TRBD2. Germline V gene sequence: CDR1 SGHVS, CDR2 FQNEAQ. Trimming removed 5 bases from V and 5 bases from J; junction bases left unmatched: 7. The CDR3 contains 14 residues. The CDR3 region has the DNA TGTGCCAGCAGCACCGGCGCTAGCGGGGAGACCCAGTACTTC. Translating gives CASSTGASGETQYF.

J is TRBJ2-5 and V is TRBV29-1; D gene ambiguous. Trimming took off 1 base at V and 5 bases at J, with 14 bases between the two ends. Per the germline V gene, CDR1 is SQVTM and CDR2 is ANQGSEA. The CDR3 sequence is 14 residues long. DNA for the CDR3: TGCAGCGTTGAAGGAGGAGAAACGGCTGAGACCCAGTACTTC. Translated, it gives CSVEGGETAETQYF.

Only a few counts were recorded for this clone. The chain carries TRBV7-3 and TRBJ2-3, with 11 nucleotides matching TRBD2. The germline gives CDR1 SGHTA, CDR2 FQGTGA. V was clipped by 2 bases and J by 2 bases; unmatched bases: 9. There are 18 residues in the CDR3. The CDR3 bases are TGTGCCAGCAGCTTAGTAGGGTCTAGCGGGGGGTTCACAGATACGCAGTATTTT. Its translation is CASSLVGSSGGFTDTQYF. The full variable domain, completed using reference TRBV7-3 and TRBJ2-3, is GAGVSQTPSNKVTEKGKYVELRCDPISGHTALYWYRQSLGQGPEFLIYFQGTGAADDSGLPNDRFFAVRPEGSVSTLKIQRTERGDSAVYLCASSLVGSSGGFTDTQYFGPGTRLTVL.

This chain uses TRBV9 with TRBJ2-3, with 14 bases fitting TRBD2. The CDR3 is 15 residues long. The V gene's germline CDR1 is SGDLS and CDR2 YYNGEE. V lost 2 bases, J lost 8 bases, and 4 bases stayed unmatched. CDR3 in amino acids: CASSVGLAGDGTQYF. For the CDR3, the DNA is TGTGCCAGCAGCGTGGGACTAGCGGGAGACGGTACGCAGTATTTT. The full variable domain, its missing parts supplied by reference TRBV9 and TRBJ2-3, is DSGVTQTPKHLITATGQRVTLRCSPRSGDLSVYWYQQSLDQGLQFLIQYYNGEERAKGNILERFSAQQFPDLHSELNLSSLELGDSALYFCASSVGLAGDGTQYFGPGTRLTVL.

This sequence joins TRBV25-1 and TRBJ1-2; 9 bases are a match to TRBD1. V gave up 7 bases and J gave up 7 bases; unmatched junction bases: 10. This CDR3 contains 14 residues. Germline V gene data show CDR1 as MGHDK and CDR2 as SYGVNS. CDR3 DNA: TGTGCCAGCACTCCCCTCGGGACAGGGAGTGGCTACACCTTC. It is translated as CASTPLGTGSGYTF.

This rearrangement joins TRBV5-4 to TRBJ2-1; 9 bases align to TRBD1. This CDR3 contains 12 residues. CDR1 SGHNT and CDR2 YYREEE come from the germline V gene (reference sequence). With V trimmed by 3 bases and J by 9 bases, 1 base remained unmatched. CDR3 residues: CASSWDRVEQFF. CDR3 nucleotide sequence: TGTGCCAGCAGCTGGGACAGGGTTGAGCAGTTCTTC.

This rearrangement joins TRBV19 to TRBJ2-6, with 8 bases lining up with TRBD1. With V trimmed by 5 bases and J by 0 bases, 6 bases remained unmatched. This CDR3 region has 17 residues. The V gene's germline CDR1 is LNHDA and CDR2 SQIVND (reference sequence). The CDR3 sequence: CASSPGQALSGANVLTF. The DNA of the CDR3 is TGTGCCAGTAGTCCGGGACAGGCGCTCTCTGGGGCCAACGTCCTGACTTTC.

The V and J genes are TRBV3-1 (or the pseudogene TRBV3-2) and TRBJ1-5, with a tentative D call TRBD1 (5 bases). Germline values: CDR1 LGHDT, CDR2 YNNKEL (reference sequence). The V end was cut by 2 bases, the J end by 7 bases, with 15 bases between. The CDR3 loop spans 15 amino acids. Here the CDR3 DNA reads TGTGCCAGCAGCCAAATGCAGGGCGCGGGGCAGCCCCAGCATTTT. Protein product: CASSQMQGAGQPQHF.

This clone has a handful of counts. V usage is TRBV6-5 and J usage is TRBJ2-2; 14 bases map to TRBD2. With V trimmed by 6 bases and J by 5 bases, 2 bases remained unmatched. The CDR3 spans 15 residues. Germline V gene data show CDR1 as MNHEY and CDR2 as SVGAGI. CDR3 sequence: CASRRTSGRTGELFF. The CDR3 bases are TGTGCCAGCAGGCGGACTAGCGGGAGGACCGGGGAGCTGTTTTTT.

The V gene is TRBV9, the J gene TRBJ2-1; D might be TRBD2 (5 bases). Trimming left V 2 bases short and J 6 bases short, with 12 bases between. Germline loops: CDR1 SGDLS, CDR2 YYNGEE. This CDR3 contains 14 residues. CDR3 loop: CASSVALAANEQFF. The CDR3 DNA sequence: TGTGCCAGCAGCGTCGCGCTAGCCGCCAATGAGCAGTTCTTC.

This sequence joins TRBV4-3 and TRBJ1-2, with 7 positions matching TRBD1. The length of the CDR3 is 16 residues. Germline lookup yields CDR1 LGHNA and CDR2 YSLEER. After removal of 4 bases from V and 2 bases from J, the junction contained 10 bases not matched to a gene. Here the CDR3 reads CASSPKSEGANYGYTF. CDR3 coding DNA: TGCGCCAGCAGCCCCAAGTCGGAGGGGGCGAACTATGGCTACACCTTC.

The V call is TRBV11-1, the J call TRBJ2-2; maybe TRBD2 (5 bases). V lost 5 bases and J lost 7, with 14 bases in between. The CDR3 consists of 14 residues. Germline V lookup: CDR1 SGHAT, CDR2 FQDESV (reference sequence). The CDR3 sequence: CASSNPRGIGELFF. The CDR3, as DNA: TGTGCCAGCAGCAATCCCAGAGGGATCGGGGAGCTGTTTTTT.

The CDR3 reads CASSPGLAGGDEQYF. The CDR3 DNA reads TGCGCCAGCAGTCCCGGACTAGCGGGAGGGGACGAGCAGTACTTC. This rearrangement joins TRBV5-1 to TRBJ2-7; 15 nucleotides line up with TRBD2. Trimming took 5 bases from V and 5 from J; bases not matched to a gene: 5. This CDR3 is built from 15 residues. Germline CDR1 and CDR2: SGHRS and YFSETQ. Variable domain in full (rest from reference TRBV5-1 and TRBJ2-7): KAGVTQTPRYLIKTRGQQVTLSCSPISGHRSVSWYQQTPGQGLQFLFEYFSETQRNKGNFPGRFSGRQFSNSRSEMNVSTLELGDSALYLCASSPGLAGGDEQYFGPGTRLTVT.

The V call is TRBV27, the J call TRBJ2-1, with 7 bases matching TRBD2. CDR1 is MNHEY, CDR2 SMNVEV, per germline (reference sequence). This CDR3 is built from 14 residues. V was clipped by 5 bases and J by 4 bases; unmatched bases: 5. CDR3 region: CASSQAGWYNEQFF. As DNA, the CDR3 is TGTGCCAGCAGTCAAGCGGGATGGTACAATGAGCAGTTCTTC.

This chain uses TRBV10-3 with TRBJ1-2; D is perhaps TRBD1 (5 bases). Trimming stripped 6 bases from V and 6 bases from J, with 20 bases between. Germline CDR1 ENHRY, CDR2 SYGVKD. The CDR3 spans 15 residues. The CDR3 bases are TGTGCCATCAGGGAAACGATGGTCGGGGGTCATGGCTACACCTTC. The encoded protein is CAIRETMVGGHGYTF.

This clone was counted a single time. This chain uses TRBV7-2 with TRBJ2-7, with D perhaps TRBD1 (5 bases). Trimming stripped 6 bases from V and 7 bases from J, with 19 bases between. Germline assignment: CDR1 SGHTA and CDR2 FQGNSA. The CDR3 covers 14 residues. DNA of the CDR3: TGTGCCAGCAGGACGGCGCCCAGGGTCGGGGAGCAGTACTTC. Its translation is CASRTAPRVGEQYF.